This T cell receptor beta chain was recorded in a study of blood T cell repertoires in COVID-19. Which cohort a participant joined came from the clinical history participants gave. Recovery meant two consecutive negative NP/OP PCR tests, professional clearance, or resolved symptoms. Clones were sequenced by immunoSEQ multiplex PCR, and TCRdb holds only the in-frame ones, with some missing. The table lists over 150,000 clones, about four fifths of them singletons. The CDR3 loop spans 16 amino acids. From germline, CDR1 is KGHDR and CDR2 SFDVKD. Trimming at V came to 3 bases and at J to 6 bases, leaving 7 bases not matched to a gene.

The specimen was PBMCs or T cells enriched from blood (not recorded which). This rearrangement joins TRBV24-1 to TRBJ2-1; 10 nucleotides align to TRBD2. This TCR came from a woman aged 60 to 75 who had recovered from COVID-19. The CDR3 loop reads CATSDLSGGASNEQFF. The CDR3 DNA sequence: TGTGCCACCAGTGATCTGAGCGGGGGGGCCTCCAATGAGCAGTTCTTC.